This T cell receptor (beta chain) is from a study of blood T cell repertoires in COVID-19 (dated by TCRdb to about 2020). Regarding the research as a whole: Samples from collaborators originated in the United States, Italy and Spain and spanned both the acute and convalescent phases of COVID-19. The material from the prospective study consisted of cDNA or gDNA derived from T cells, B-cell-depleted T cells, or PBMCs. Deeply sampled blood TCRbeta repertoires from subjects exposed to, actively infected with, or recovered from COVID-19 were included in the dataset. The repertoires were released in a freely available public database meant as a resource for research on the immune response to SARS-CoV-2. The samples were drawn from two sources: the first 160 participants of the ongoing ImmuneRACE study, and about 1,300 subjects contributed by 6 global collaborators. A de-identified subject ID, COVID-19 status, age in years and sex were almost always included in the sample metadata. Where available, HLA class I and class II types were taken from metadata supplied by the sample provider and were not determined by assay-based typing. Results the study describes overall, beyond this receptor: How much clinical and demographic metadata was included differed by source and by participant, and the metadata was provided uncurated.

In Seattle, one collaborating source enrolled patients while the infection was active and tracked those patients longitudinally over the course of disease. Each collaborating institution followed its own protocols to collect whole blood in K2EDTA tubes. For TCRbeta analysis, collaborators shipped samples as frozen whole blood, isolated PBMCs, or DNA extracted from either of those sample types. The immunoSEQ Assay, a bias-controlled multiplex PCR, was used to amplify TCRbeta CDR3 regions from genomic DNA. Under the source paper's analysis protocol: Within the assay, amplification of reference gene primers was used to estimate how many nucleated cells each sample contained. To quantify the absolute abundance of each unique TCRbeta CDR3 rearrangement, sequence reads were collapsed and filtered. For each sample, productive Simpson clonality was calculated by taking the square root of Simpson's diversity index across productive rearrangements. Held by TCRdb, this immuneACCESS table contains in-frame sequences only and omits some clones. Under half of the omission traces to an unresolved V gene where checked; the cause of the rest is unknown. For V, J and clone size, that table is used; D and trimming come from the DNA. The sample records hundreds of thousands of clones, 80% to 90% of which are singletons. The ten most abundant clones make up 3% of the sample.

Between the V and J ends, shortened by 2 bases and 7 bases respectively, the junction contains 11 bases. From cysteine to phenylalanine, the CDR3 is 14 amino acids long. Left in the record is the CDR3 DNA by itself, 42 bases read in frame from the first base. Via the germline V gene (reference sequence), CDR1 is SEHNR and CDR2 FQNEAQ. Concerning this clone: This clone's antigen is unknown. Per-base qualities were not stored, and no clone one base away is much larger.

The source of this sequence is a woman younger than 45 with COVID-19, enrolled during active disease. The chain couples TRBV7-9 to TRBJ1-4; possibly the D gene is TRBD1, per 6 matching bases. Sequencing was performed on peripheral blood. At the DNA level, the sequence is TGTGCCAGCAGCTTAAGGGGGTCGGGTGAAAAACTGTTTTTT. This sequence encodes CASSLRGSGEKLFF. This CDR3, with the reference TRBV7-9 and TRBJ1-4 proteins standing in past its ends, gives the full variable domain DTGVSQNPRHKITKRGQNVTFRCDPISEHNRLYWYRQTLGQGPEFLTYFQNEAQLEKSRLLSDRFSAERPKGSFSTLEIQRTEQGDSAMYLCASSLRGSGEKLFFGSGTQLSVL.